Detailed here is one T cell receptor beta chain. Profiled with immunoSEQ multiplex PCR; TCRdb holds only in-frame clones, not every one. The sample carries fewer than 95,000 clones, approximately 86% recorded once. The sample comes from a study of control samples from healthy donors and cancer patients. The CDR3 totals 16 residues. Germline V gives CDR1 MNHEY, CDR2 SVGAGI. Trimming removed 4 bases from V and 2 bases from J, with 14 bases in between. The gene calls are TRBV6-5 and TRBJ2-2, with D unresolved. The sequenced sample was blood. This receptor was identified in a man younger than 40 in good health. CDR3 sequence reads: CASSFETPTNTGELFF. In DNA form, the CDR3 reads TGTGCCAGCAGTTTTGAGACACCCACTAACACCGGGGAGCTGTTTTTT.